This T cell receptor beta chain appears in the sequencing data of a study of blood T cell repertoires in COVID-19. Across the whole study: COVID-19 samples collected from the United States, Italy and Spain covered acute and convalescent phases. Sources were T cells, B-cell-depleted T cells, or PBMCs; the material itself was cDNA or gDNA.

Authors' processing steps: From reference gene primer amplification, estimates of nucleated cell counts were derived. This table comes from immunoSEQ multiplex PCR, and its TCRdb copy is limited to in-frame clones, with some not included. From that table come the V and J calls and clone size; the DNA was used to work out D and trimming. The data show about 210,000 clones, approximately 91% seen once. The CDR3 contains 14 residues. The V end lost 6 bases, the J end lost 2 bases, and 8 bases lay between the germline ends. CDR1 SNHLY and CDR2 FYNNEI come from the germline V gene. The TCR originated in a woman aged 40 to 50 with acute or convalescent COVID-19. V and J are TRBV2 and TRBJ1-6; D is unclear. The sample was peripheral blood. This CDR3 reads CASSPRPYNSPLHF. DNA of the CDR3: TGTGCCAGCAGCCCCAGGCCCTATAATTCACCCCTCCACTTT.